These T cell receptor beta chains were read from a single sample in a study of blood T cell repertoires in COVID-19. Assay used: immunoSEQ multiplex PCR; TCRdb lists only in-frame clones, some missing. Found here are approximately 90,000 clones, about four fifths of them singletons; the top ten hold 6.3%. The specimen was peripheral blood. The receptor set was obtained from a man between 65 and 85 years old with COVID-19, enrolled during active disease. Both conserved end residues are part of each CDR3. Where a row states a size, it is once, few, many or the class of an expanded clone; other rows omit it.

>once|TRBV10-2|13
CASTLAGADEQFF
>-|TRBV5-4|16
CASSPSRTGPGNTIYF
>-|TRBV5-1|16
CASSLASAGVGNEQFF
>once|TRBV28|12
CAVWDRYYEQYF
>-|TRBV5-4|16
CASSQGAELGNTEAFF
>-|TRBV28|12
CASQTGEYEQYF
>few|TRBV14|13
CASSQGQGTEAFF
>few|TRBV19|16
CASSSGTSGTSYEQYF
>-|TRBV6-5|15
CASSYSAARVDTIYF
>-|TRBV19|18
CASRLLTIREGMNTEAFF
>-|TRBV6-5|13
CASSSNRRYGYTF
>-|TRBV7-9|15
CASSFFRSGANVLTF
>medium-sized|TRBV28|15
CASSTGTGGVYGYTF
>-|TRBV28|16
CASSSSGTGGAYGYTF
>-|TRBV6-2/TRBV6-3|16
CASSNFPRDRQETQYF
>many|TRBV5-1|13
CASSLASGETQYF
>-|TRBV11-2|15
CASSARERGAGELFF
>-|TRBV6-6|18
CASSPLGLAGAGYNEQFF
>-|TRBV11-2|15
CASTTRTSSTDTQYF
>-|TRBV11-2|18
CASSLDGLAGFSYNEQFF
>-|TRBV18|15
CASSPPSTQNTEAFF
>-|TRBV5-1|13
CASIGTANTEAFF
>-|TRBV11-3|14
CASSSSGPYNEQFF
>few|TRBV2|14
CASKVQGPGNTIYF
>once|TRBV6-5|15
CASRLTTGGGYGYTF
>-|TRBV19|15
CATKVGTGGTYEQYF
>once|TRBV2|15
CASSEVVGAGDGYTF
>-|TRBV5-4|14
CASSLSAGNTEAFF